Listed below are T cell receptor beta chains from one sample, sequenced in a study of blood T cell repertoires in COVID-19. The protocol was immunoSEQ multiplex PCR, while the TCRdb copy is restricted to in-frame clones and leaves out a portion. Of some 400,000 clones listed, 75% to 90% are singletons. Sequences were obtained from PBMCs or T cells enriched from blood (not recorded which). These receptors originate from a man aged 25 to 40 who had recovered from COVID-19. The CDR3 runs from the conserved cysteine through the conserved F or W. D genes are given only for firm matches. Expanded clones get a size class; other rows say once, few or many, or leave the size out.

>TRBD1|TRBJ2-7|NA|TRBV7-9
CASSPRTGSYEQYF
TGTGCCAGCAGCCCTCGGACAGGGTCGTACGAGCAGTACTTC
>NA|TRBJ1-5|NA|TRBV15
CATSLTGNQPQHF
TGTGCCACCAGTCTAACAGGAAATCAGCCCCAGCATTTT
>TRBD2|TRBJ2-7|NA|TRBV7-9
CASSPHSGSTYEQYF
TGTGCCAGCAGCCCACATAGCGGGAGCACCTACGAGCAGTACTTC
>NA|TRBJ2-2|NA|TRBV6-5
CASSYSRDTGELFF
TGTGCCAGCAGTTACTCGAGGGACACCGGGGAGCTGTTTTTT
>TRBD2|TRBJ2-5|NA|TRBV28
CASSLSGLEYF
TGTGCCAGCAGTTTATCAGGACTAGAGTACTTC
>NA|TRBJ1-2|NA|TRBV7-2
CASSSSQGPYGYTF
TGTGCCAGCAGCTCCTCACAGGGTCCCTATGGCTACACCTTC
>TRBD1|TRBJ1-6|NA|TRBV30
CARSGQGNSPLHF
TGTGCCCGCTCGGGACAGGGTAATTCACCCCTCCACTTT
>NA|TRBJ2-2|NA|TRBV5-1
CASSRGQSANTGELFF
TGCGCCAGCAGCCGCGGACAGTCCGCGAACACCGGGGAGCTGTTTTTT
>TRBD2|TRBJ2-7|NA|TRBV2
CASRGLATAGYEQYF
TGTGCCAGCAGAGGACTAGCCACGGCGGGCTACGAGCAGTACTTC
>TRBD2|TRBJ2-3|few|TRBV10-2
CASRVAGGTDTQYF
TGCGCCAGCAGAGTAGCGGGGGGCACAGATACGCAGTATTTT
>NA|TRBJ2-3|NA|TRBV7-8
CASSFTLGRADTQYF
TGTGCCAGCAGCTTTACACTGGGGCGCGCAGATACGCAGTATTTT
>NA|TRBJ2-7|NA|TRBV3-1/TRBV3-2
CASSQVAYEQYF
TGTGCCAGCAGCCAAGTCGCCTACGAGCAGTACTTC
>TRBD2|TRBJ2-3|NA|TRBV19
CASRGLAGTDTQYF
TGTGCCAGTAGGGGACTAGCGGGAACAGATACGCAGTATTTT
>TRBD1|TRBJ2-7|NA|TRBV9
CASSPQGGQGAYEQYF
TGTGCCAGCAGCCCCCAAGGGGGACAGGGGGCCTACGAGCAGTACTTC
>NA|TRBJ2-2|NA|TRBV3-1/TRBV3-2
CASSKSEMNTGELFF
TGTGCCAGCAGCAAGTCAGAAATGAACACCGGGGAGCTGTTTTTT
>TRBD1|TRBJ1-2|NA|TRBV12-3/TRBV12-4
CASTRQGGGYTF
TGTGCCAGCACGAGACAGGGTGGTGGCTACACCTTC
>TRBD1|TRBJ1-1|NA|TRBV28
CASSLDRGPGFYHTEAFF
TGTGCCAGCAGTCTAGACAGGGGGCCTGGTTTTTACCACACTGAAGCTTTCTTT
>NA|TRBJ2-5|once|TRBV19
CASSRGWGLEQETQYF
TGTGCCAGTAGTAGAGGTTGGGGCCTAGAGCAGGAGACCCAGTACTTC
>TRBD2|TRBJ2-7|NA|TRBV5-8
CASSLKPSGSYEQYF
TGTGCCAGCAGCTTGAAACCTAGCGGTTCCTACGAGCAGTACTTC
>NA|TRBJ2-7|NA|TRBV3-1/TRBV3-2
CASRQTGYEQYF
TGTGCCAGCAGGCAAACAGGCTACGAGCAGTACTTC
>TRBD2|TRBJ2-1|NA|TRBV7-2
CASSQGLADGEQFF
TGTGCCAGCAGCCAGGGACTAGCGGACGGTGAGCAGTTCTTC
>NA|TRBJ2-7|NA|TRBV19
CASGRTFGREQYF
TGTGCCAGTGGGAGGACATTTGGGAGGGAGCAGTACTTC
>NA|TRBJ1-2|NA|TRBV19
CASSIQGNYGYTF
TGTGCCAGTAGTATACAGGGGAACTATGGCTACACCTTC
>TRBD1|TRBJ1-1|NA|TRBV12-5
CASGLAGGDPMNTEAFF
TGTGCTAGTGGTTTGGCAGGGGGCGACCCTATGAACACTGAAGCTTTCTTT
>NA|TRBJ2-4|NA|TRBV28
CATHRPGAGYIQYF
TGTGCCACCCACCGCCCCGGGGCGGGATACATTCAGTACTTC
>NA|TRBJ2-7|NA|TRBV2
CASSLTAPAYEQYF
TGTGCCAGCAGCCTGACAGCCCCTGCCTACGAGCAGTACTTC